The clone carrying this T cell receptor beta chain was observed a handful of times. Its antigen is as yet unknown. CDR3 length: 11 residues. V was shortened by 5 bases and J by 2 bases, with 5 bases between the two germline ends. The data stem from a study of long-term antiretroviral therapy in people with HIV. Study results and limitations: Clones expanded before ART dominated the repertoire at all time points.

No donor had fewer than one pre-ART PBMC sample or fewer than two post-ART PBMC samples. The content of samples before DNA extraction was about 0.85-11 million cryopreserved PBMC. Version v3.0 of the immunoSEQ assay was performed at survey level. Per-sample sequencing targets were roughly 40,000-50,000 T-cell genomes. Profiled with immunoSEQ multiplex PCR; TCRdb holds only in-frame clones, not every one. The sample consists of over 35,000 clones, 75% to 85% of them appearing once. The specimen comprised unsorted PBMCs, sampled 3.4 years after starting antiretroviral therapy. The genes are TRBV5-3 and TRBJ2-7; no definite D call. TRBV5-3 is an ORF for which the function is uncertain. The clonotype was recovered from a man aged 25-45 years with HIV. The chain's CDR3 is CARSSTYEQYF. CDR3 DNA: TGTGCCAGAAGTTCTACCTACGAGCAGTACTTC.